This T cell receptor beta chain was sequenced in a study of T-cell reconstitution after alpha-beta-depleted transplantation in children. Unique molecular identifiers were incorporated during preparation of the TCRbeta library. TCRdb re-analysed the PCR reads in MiXCR, keeping a single row per CDR3 protein. In the table there are 200,000 to 250,000 distinct CDR3 sequences, around 11% of which are singletons. The CDR3 contains 16 residues. CDR1 and CDR2 from the germline V gene are MGHDK and SYGVNS. The V gene end was trimmed by 4 bases and the J gene end by 4 bases; junction bases not matched to a gene: 9. Ten or more counts support this clonotype.

Material: PBMCs from the stem cell graft donor, obtained from the stem cell graft. The chain carries TRBV25-1 and TRBJ2-3; 9 bases match TRBD2. This receptor was taken from a human donor who donated a stem cell graft to a child with acute lymphoblastic leukemia. The CDR3 region is CASSAPIAGVADTQYF. CDR3 in DNA: TGTGCCAGCAGTGCGCCCATAGCGGGAGTGGCAGATACGCAGTATTTT.